One and the same sample provided the 7 T cell receptor beta chains below, sequenced in a study of molecular identifiers for immune sequencing clone quantification. TCRdb called the PCR reads again in MiXCR, with one record for every CDR3 protein. This sample carries about 300,000 distinct CDR3 sequences, about 20% of them seen once, and the ten largest clones take approximately 0.84%. The material sequenced was naive CD8+ T cells from blood, with Jurkat cell RNA spiked in. Subset: FACS-sorted CD8+CD4-CCR7+CD45RA+ naive T cells. The receptors here all came from a human donor in good health. Some libraries in this study had Jurkat cell RNA spiked in.

This clonotype was observed a handful of times. The CDR3 DNA is TGTGCCAGCAGCTTGTTCGGTTCGGGAAGCGCGCGAGGCTACACCTTC. This translates into CASSLFGSGSARGYTF. The chain employs TRBV5-4 and TRBJ1-2, with D unresolved. This CDR3 has 16 residues. The V and J ends lost 1 base and 8 bases respectively, with 21 bases between them. Germline assignment: CDR1 SGHNT and CDR2 YYREEE (reference sequence). Filled out from reference TRBV5-4 and TRBJ1-2, the complete variable domain reads ETGVTQSPTHLIKTRGQQVTLRCSSQSGHNTVSWYQQALGQGPQFIFQYYREEENGRGNFPPRFSGLQFPNYSSELNVNALELDDSALYLCASSLFGSGSARGYTFGSGTRLTVV.

This chain connects TRBV4-3 to TRBJ2-2, with 9 bases matching TRBD1. Trimming at V came to 2 bases and at J to 1 base, leaving 8 bases not matched to a gene. The germline CDR1 and CDR2 sequences are LGHNA and YSLEER. This CDR3 has 18 residues. CDR3 DNA sequence: TGCGCCAGCAGCCAATTGACCGGGACAGGGAAGAACACCGGGGAGCTGTTTTTT. As protein: CASSQLTGTGKNTGELFF.

This clonotype was seen repeatedly, ten times or more. The chain is built from TRBV29-1 and TRBJ1-6; D not resolved. The V end lost 4 bases, the J end lost 14 bases, and 15 bases lay between the germline ends. The CDR3 runs to 12 residues. Germline V gene sequence: CDR1 SQVTM, CDR2 ANQGSEA. The CDR3 DNA sequence: TGCAGCGTTGTTGATCGCCTGTCGACCCTCCACTTT. Encoded protein: CSVVDRLSTLHF. Drawing the rest from reference TRBV29-1 and TRBJ1-6, the complete variable domain is SAVISQKPSRDICQRGTSLTIQCQVDSQVTMMFWYRQQPGQSLTLIATANQGSEATYESGFVIDKFPISRPNLTFSTLTVSNMSPEDSSIYLCSVVDRLSTLHFGNGTRLTVT.

This clonotype has ten or more counts. This chain uses TRBV14 with TRBJ2-5; 7 bases match TRBD1. CDR1 and CDR2 from the germline V gene are SGHDN and FVKESK. The CDR3 contains 19 residues. V lost 6 bases to trimming and J lost 3 bases; unmatched junction nucleotides: 22. As DNA, the CDR3 is TGTGCCAGCAGTCGGCGTGGTCCAGGACAGGAGGTCCATGAAGAGACCCAGTACTTC. This codes for CASSRRGPGQEVHEETQYF.

This clonotype was seen ten or more times. J is TRBJ1-6 and V is TRBV27; 7 nucleotides line up with TRBD1. The germline gives CDR1 MNHEY, CDR2 SMNVEV (reference sequence). Losses at the gene ends were 3 bases for V and 7 bases for J; bases not matched to a gene: 6. The CDR3 covers 15 residues. The CDR3 here is CASSFTGVWNSPLHF. CDR3 nucleotide sequence: TGTGCCAGCAGTTTCACAGGGGTCTGGAATTCACCCCTCCACTTT.

There are many counts of this clonotype. The chain carries TRBV28 and TRBJ2-1; maybe TRBD2 (6 bases). Trimming pared 4 bases from V and 4 bases from J, leaving 14 bases between. The CDR3 consists of 15 residues. Germline CDR1 MDHEN, CDR2 SYDVKM. CDR3 in amino acids: CASSSRVAEYNEQFF. The CDR3 DNA sequence: TGTGCCAGCAGTTCCCGGGTAGCGGAGTACAATGAGCAGTTCTTC.

Note on this clonotype: This may come from a read error, since a much larger clone is one base off. V usage is TRBV7-9 and J usage is TRBJ2-7; 7 bases are a match to TRBD1. The CDR3 loop spans 15 amino acids. The germline V gene encodes CDR1 SEHNR and CDR2 FQNEAQ (reference sequence). The CDR3 here is CAGSLQGLGTYEQYF. DNA of the CDR3: TGTGCCGGCAGCTTACAGGGGTTAGGTACCTACGAGCAGTACTTC. Looking up the rest from reference TRBV7-9 and TRBJ2-7 gives the full variable domain: DTGVSQNPRHKITKRGQNVTFRCDPISEHNRLYWYRQTLGQGPEFLTYFQNEAQLEKSRLLSDRFSAERPKGSFSTLEIQRTEQGDSAMYLCAGSLQGLGTYEQYFGPGTRLTVT.